This T cell receptor (beta chain) was captured by sequencing in a study of T cell responses to AZD1222 COVID-19 vaccine. Assay used: immunoSEQ multiplex PCR; TCRdb lists only in-frame clones, some missing. The sample yields about 140,000 clones, 92% seen once. This CDR3 comprises 18 residues. Germline values: CDR1 SGHDN, CDR2 FVKESK. J gave up 1 base and V 3 bases, and 8 bases lay outside the gene matches. This clonotype was sampled from an adult who received the AZD1222 COVID-19 vaccine. The chain is built from TRBV14 and TRBJ2-1; 11 bases line up with TRBD2. Sample: peripheral blood, taken 28 days after the second AZD1222 dose. CDR3: CASSQSVAGGQSYNEQFF. CDR3 coding DNA: TGTGCCAGCAGCCAGTCGGTAGCGGGGGGGCAATCCTACAATGAGCAGTTCTTC.